Detailed here is one T cell receptor (beta chain). Living in about two dozen US areas, the participants were between about 18 and 90 years of age. Clinical history reported by participants formed the basis on which cohorts were assigned. Recovery among Cohort 3 donors was established by two negative PCRs, clearance, or symptom resolution. TCRdb's copy holds only in-frame clones and misses some; the assay was immunoSEQ multiplex PCR. The sample has 200,000 or so clones; roughly nine tenths are singletons. The data stem from a study of blood T cell repertoires in COVID-19. The overall study: PBMCs, B-cell-depleted T cells, or T cells were the source of the cDNA or gDNA that made up the material.

CDR1 SGHTA and CDR2 FQGNSA come from the germline V gene. This CDR3 comprises 16 residues. Trimming removed 5 bases from V and 0 bases from J; junction bases left unmatched: 2. The sequencing sample was made of PBMCs or T cells enriched from blood (not recorded which). The V call is TRBV7-2, the J call TRBJ2-1, with 12 bases fitting TRBD2. This sequence originates from a woman aged 30 to 39 who had recovered from COVID-19. CDR3 bases: TGTGCCAGCAGCCCTAGCGGGGGGGACTCCTACAATGAGCAGTTCTTC. Translating gives CASSPSGGDSYNEQFF.